This paragraph covers one T cell receptor beta chain sequence. These data belong to a study of T-cell reconstitution after alpha-beta-depleted transplantation in children. Trimming shortened V by 5 bases and J by 3 bases, and 17 bases separated the two germline ends. This CDR3 comprises 15 residues. Germline assignment: CDR1 MDHEN and CDR2 SYDVKM. The TCRbeta library was prepared with unique molecular identifiers. TCRdb called the PCR reads again in MiXCR, with one record for every CDR3 protein. The sample carries a few hundred thousand distinct CDR3 sequences, roughly 20% recorded once. Sequencing was performed on PBMCs from the stem cell graft donor, taken from the stem cell graft. V usage is TRBV28 and J usage is TRBJ2-7, with D tentatively TRBD1 or TRBD2 (5 bases each). The TCR comes from a human donor who donated a stem cell graft to a child with acute myeloid leukemia. Written as DNA, the CDR3 is TGTGCCAGCAGTCTCCCTCGGGGCGGTTACTACGAGCAGTACTTC. Translating it yields CASSLPRGGYYEQYF.